The 24 T cell receptor beta chains in this list originate from one sample, sequenced in a study of shared clonotypes between healthy human individuals (dated by TCRdb to the early 2020s). Libraries were made using the immunoSEQ multiplex PCR assay. TCRdb mirrors the immuneACCESS table, restricted to in-frame sequences. Some clones are absent from its copies; in checked studies, under half trace to an unresolved V gene, and the reason for the others is unknown. The sample has 980,000 or so clones on record, less than 85% of them singletons. Of the sample, about 1.5% is held by the ten largest clones. Sequenced: memory CD4+ T cells sorted from blood. The sample's cell subset or site label is to be understood as: CD45RA-negative fraction. The source is a man aged 18 to 35 in good health.

This sequence joins TRBV4-2 and TRBJ1-1; D is uncertain. Trimming took 1 base from V and 9 from J, leaving 18 bases between them. CDR3 length equals 15 residues. CDR1 and CDR2 from the germline V gene are LGHNA and YNFKEQ. The CDR3 protein is CASSQVVPQAGKAFF. CDR3 DNA sequence: TGTGCCAGCAGCCAAGTGGTTCCGCAGGCGGGGAAAGCTTTCTTT.

The rearrangement links TRBV27 to TRBJ1-6, with a weak D call TRBD1 (5 bases). CDR3 length equals 15 residues. Germline CDR1 MNHEY, CDR2 SMNVEV (reference sequence). Trimming left V 0 bases short and J 9 bases short, with 12 bases between. Here the CDR3 reads CASSLSGQGLSPLHF. The CDR3 DNA reads as TGTGCCAGCAGTTTATCAGGCCAGGGACTTTCACCCCTCCACTTT.

The chain recombines TRBV6-1 with TRBJ2-7; 8 bases line up with TRBD1. J lost 3 bases, V lost 2 bases, and 3 bases had no gene match. The CDR3 sequence is 14 residues long. The germline V gene has CDR1 MNHNS and CDR2 SASEGT. CDR3 in amino acids: CASSEPGQGYEQYF. The CDR3, as DNA: TGTGCCAGCAGTGAACCTGGACAGGGCTACGAGCAGTACTTC.

This clone was seen a few times. The chain carries TRBV4-1 and TRBJ1-4; D ambiguous. Trimming removed 4 bases at V and 5 bases at J, with 17 bases between. CDR3 length: 16 amino acids. CDR1 and CDR2 (germline): MGHRA, YSYEKL. CDR3 coding DNA: TGCGCCAGCAGCCGCCCACCGGGCAGACAAAATGAAAAACTGTTTTTT. This translates into CASSRPPGRQNEKLFF.

The V and J genes are TRBV7-2 and TRBJ2-1; 7 nucleotides align to TRBD2. This CDR3 region has 15 residues. CDR1 and CDR2 from the germline V gene are SGHTA and FQGNSA. V trimming: 5 bases; J trimming: 7 bases; junction bases outside the gene matches: 11. Written as DNA, the CDR3 is TGTGCCAGCAGCGCGCGGGAGTACATAGGAAATGAGCAGTTCTTC. This encodes CASSAREYIGNEQFF.

The chain recombines TRBV12-5 with TRBJ1-4, with a tentative D call TRBD1 (5 bases). Between the trimmed V and J ends, which lost 4 bases and 7 bases, there was a span of 16 bases. CDR3 length: 15 residues. Germline V lookup: CDR1 LGHNT, CDR2 FRNRAP. The CDR3 sequence is CASGSPRGFGEKLFF. CDR3 nucleotides: TGTGCTAGTGGTTCCCCCCGGGGGTTTGGTGAAAAACTGTTTTTT.

This chain joins TRBV5-1 and TRBJ1-1; D call uncertain. The germline CDR1 and CDR2 sequences are SGHRS and YFSETQ. The CDR3 spans 14 residues. V was pared by 1 base and J by 2 bases, with 9 bases between. CDR3 sequence: CASSLRQINTEAFF. CDR3 sequence (DNA): TGCGCCAGCAGCTTGAGGCAGATTAACACTGAAGCTTTCTTT.

The chain employs TRBV11-2 and TRBJ2-7, with 9 bases identical to TRBD1. The germline V gene has CDR1 SGHAT and CDR2 FQNNGV. The V segment lost 3 bases and the J segment 2 bases; nucleotides outside the gene matches: 5. This CDR3 spans 15 amino acids. The CDR3 sequence: CASSFTGGTTYEQYF. In nucleotides, the CDR3 is TGTGCCAGCAGCTTCACAGGGGGCACCACCTACGAGCAGTACTTC.

This sequence joins TRBV6-5 and TRBJ1-2; D may be TRBD1 (5 bases). Trimming shortened V by 2 bases and J by 4 bases, and 14 bases separated the two germline ends. Germline V gene sequence: CDR1 MNHEY, CDR2 SVGAGI. This CDR3 region has 15 residues. DNA of the CDR3: TGTGCCAGCAGTTACGAAACGGGGCAGTTCTATGGCTACACCTTC. It is translated as CASSYETGQFYGYTF.

The chain links TRBV2 to TRBJ2-3, with a possible D match to TRBD1 (6 bases). The germline V and J ends were trimmed by 2 bases and 4 bases, with 13 bases remaining between them. From germline, CDR1 is SNHLY and CDR2 FYNNEI. The CDR3 length is 15 residues. Written as DNA, the CDR3 is TGTGCCAGCAGTGAACAGGGGTTCTTTGCAGATACGCAGTATTTT. Its translation is CASSEQGFFADTQYF.

The rearrangement links TRBV19 to TRBJ1-5, with a tentative D call TRBD1 (5 bases). Germline assignment: CDR1 LNHDA and CDR2 SQIVND (reference sequence). The CDR3 is 15 amino acids. Trimming pared 5 bases from V and 1 base from J, leaving 12 bases between. CDR3 nucleotide sequence: TGTGCCAGTAGTCCCGGCAGGGCCAGCAATCAGCCCCAGCATTTT. This translates into CASSPGRASNQPQHF.

This chain links TRBV4-3 with TRBJ2-1; TRBD1 matches at 10 bases. V shed 4 bases, J shed 4 bases, and the junction held 1 base outside the gene matches. This CDR3 has 14 amino acids. Germline V gene sequence: CDR1 LGHNA, CDR2 YSLEER. CDR3 sequence: CASSRQGAYNEQFF. The CDR3 nucleotides are TGCGCCAGCAGCCGACAGGGGGCTTACAATGAGCAGTTCTTC.

The chain links TRBV18 to TRBJ2-2; TRBD1 might be the D (5 bases). Trimming took 2 bases from V and 5 from J, leaving 12 bases between them. CDR3 length: 15 amino acids. CDR1 KGHSH and CDR2 LQKENI come from the germline V gene. CDR3 DNA: TGTGCCAGCTCACCAGGGGCCATGGGAACCGGGGAGCTGTTTTTT. Translating gives CASSPGAMGTGELFF.

This clone has more than one count but fewer than ten. The chain recombines TRBV6-5 with TRBJ1-2, with 9 nucleotides matching TRBD1. Losses at the gene ends were 9 bases for V and 8 bases for J; bases not matched to a gene: 7. This CDR3 is 12 amino acids long. CDR1 and CDR2 from the germline V gene are MNHEY and SVGAGI. This CDR3 is CASTGQGSGYTF. CDR3 nucleotide sequence: TGTGCCAGTACGGGACAGGGTAGCGGCTACACCTTC.

This clone was found a few times. The chain recombines TRBV30 with TRBJ1-1; maybe TRBD1 (5 bases). Germline V gene sequence: CDR1 GTSNPN, CDR2 SVGIG (reference sequence). CDR3 size: 13 residues. Trimming left V 1 base short and J 5 bases short, with 11 bases between. The CDR3 loop reads CAWSAGVRTEAFF. The CDR3 DNA follows: TGTGCCTGGAGTGCGGGGGTTAGGACTGAAGCTTTCTTT.

This clone has a handful of counts. The chain is built from TRBV2 and TRBJ1-5; D is unclear. Germline CDR1 reads SNHLY; CDR2 reads FYNNEI. The CDR3 extends over 15 amino acids. Trimming cost V 2 bases and J 0 bases, with 8 bases left between them. CDR3 sequence (DNA): TGTGCCAGCAGTGAAATGGGAAATAGCAATCAGCCCCAGCATTTT. Protein: CASSEMGNSNQPQHF.

CDR3 amino acids: CASSASAGKDYEQYF. In DNA, the CDR3 is TGTGCCAGCTCAGCCTCCGCAGGGAAAGACTACGAGCAGTACTTC. This chain uses TRBV18 with TRBJ2-7, with D possibly matching TRBD1 (5 bases). This CDR3 has 15 amino acids. Trimming left V 5 bases short and J 3 bases short, with 17 bases between. The germline V gene has CDR1 KGHSH and CDR2 LQKENI.

The chain joins TRBV5-1 to TRBJ2-1, with 10 bases matching TRBD2. V dropped 3 bases and J dropped 9; count of bases not matched to a gene: 12. The germline V gene encodes CDR1 SGHRS and CDR2 YFSETQ. The CDR3 is 16 amino acids. The CDR3 reads CASSSGSGRAGIEQFF. In DNA, the CDR3 is TGCGCCAGCAGCTCTGGAAGCGGGAGGGCCGGTATTGAGCAGTTCTTC.

The table lists this clone with a few counts. The chain links TRBV18 to TRBJ2-5; perhaps TRBD2 as D (5 bases). The J call is uncertain, as TRBJ2-7 better fits the DNA end. The CDR3 runs to 14 residues. CDR1 and CDR2 from the germline V gene are KGHSH and LQKENI. CDR3: CASSPGKRNYEQYF. CDR3 sequence (DNA): TGTGCCAGCTCACCCGGGAAGCGGAACTACGAGCAGTACTTC.

DNA of the CDR3: TGTGCCAGTAGTATCGCCGCTGCAACTAATGAAAAACTGTTTTTT. This translates into CASSIAAATNEKLFF. J is TRBJ1-4 and V is TRBV19, with no clear D. Trimming took 3 bases from V and 0 from J, leaving 8 bases between them. The CDR3 runs to 15 residues. Germline CDR1 LNHDA, CDR2 SQIVND (reference sequence).

The V call is TRBV7-2, the J call TRBJ2-2; D is possibly TRBD2 (6 bases). The ends were cut back, 2 bases at V and 1 base at J, with 17 bases in the middle. The CDR3 extends over 18 amino acids. Germline V gene sequence: CDR1 SGHTA, CDR2 FQGNSA. CDR3 sequence: CASSLNLGLAMNTGELFF. CDR3 bases: TGTGCCAGCAGCTTAAATCTTGGGCTAGCGATGAACACCGGGGAGCTGTTTTTT.

This clone was counted once. The chain joins TRBV5-1 to TRBJ2-5; TRBD2 might be the D (5 bases). V lost 4 bases and J 5 bases, leaving 18 bases between the germline ends. Germline V gene data show CDR1 as SGHRS and CDR2 as YFSETQ. This CDR3 contains 15 residues. The CDR3: CASSRGSENMETQYF. CDR3 nucleotide sequence: TGCGCCAGCAGCCGGGGTAGTGAAAACATGGAGACCCAGTACTTC.

The J gene is TRBJ2-5, the V gene TRBV11-3, with no clear D. This CDR3 spans 13 amino acids. The germline V and J ends were trimmed by 4 bases and 4 bases, with 10 bases remaining between them. Germline loops: CDR1 SGHNT, CDR2 YENEEA. The CDR3 DNA sequence: TGTGCCAGCAGCTATGGGAAGTCAGAGACCCAGTACTTC. It is translated as CASSYGKSETQYF.

CDR3 DNA: TGTGCCAGCAGCTTAGTTGACAGGGACGGCTACACCTTC. This encodes CASSLVDRDGYTF. V and J are TRBV11-2 and TRBJ1-2, with 7 nucleotides matching TRBD1. The CDR3 extends over 13 amino acids. After removal of 1 base from V and 8 bases from J, the junction contained 4 bases not matched to a gene. Germline loops: CDR1 SGHAT, CDR2 FQNNGV. Complete variable domain (other parts from reference TRBV11-2 and TRBJ1-2): EAGVAQSPRYKIIEKRQSVAFWCNPISGHATLYWYQQILGQGPKLLIQFQNNGVVDDSQLPKDRFSAERLKGVDSTLKIQPAKLEDSAVYLCASSLVDRDGYTFGSGTRLTVV.